Below are 17 T cell receptor beta chains sequenced from a single sample in a study of T cell responses to AZD1222 COVID-19 vaccine (dated by TCRdb to about 2021). To prepare the library, the immunoSEQ multiplex PCR assay was applied. TCRdb carries this immuneACCESS record with in-frame sequences only. Its versions omit some clonotypes, under half of them owing to an unresolved V gene in the studies checked, with the rest unexplained. The sample yields some 120,000 clones; 88% were counted once. The top ten clonotypes cover over 7.5% of the sample. The intended sense of this specimen's time point label: baseline before first vaccination. The specimen was peripheral blood, collected on day 0 of AZD1222 vaccination. These receptors were obtained from an adult in good health.

This chain connects TRBV11-2 to TRBJ2-7; D is undetermined. Deletions cut 6 bases from V and 3 bases from J, with 12 bases between. The germline V gene has CDR1 SGHAT and CDR2 FQNNGV. The length of the CDR3 is 13 residues. The CDR3: CASSLIWFYEQYF. DNA for the CDR3: TGTGCCAGCAGTTTGATATGGTTCTACGAGCAGTACTTC.

This sequence joins TRBV6-1 and TRBJ1-2; D is uncertain. The germline gives CDR1 MNHNS, CDR2 SASEGT. This CDR3 comprises 17 residues. With 1 base removed from V and 12 bases from J, the gap between germline ends came to 27 bases. The CDR3 DNA reads as TGTGCCAGCAGTGAAGGTCCGCTGAGCCGAAATTATGAGTTAGACACCTTC. Residues: CASSEGPLSRNYELDTF.

The rearrangement links TRBV3-1 (or the pseudogene TRBV3-2) to TRBJ1-1; no clear D gene. V was trimmed by 0 bases and J by 4 bases, leaving 9 bases between them. The germline V gene has CDR1 LGHDT and CDR2 YNNKEL (reference sequence). The CDR3 runs to 14 residues. The CDR3 here is CASSQDRVLTEAFF. The CDR3 DNA is TGTGCCAGCAGCCAAGACCGGGTCCTCACTGAAGCTTTCTTT.

The rearrangement uses TRBV21-1 and TRBJ1-5; the table's D call TRBD1 went unverified against the DNA. TRBV21-1 is marked as a pseudogene. The CDR3 extends over 14 amino acids. CDR3 sequence: CASSRTARDQPQHF. The CDR3 DNA is TGTGCCAGCAGCCGGACAGCTCGCGATCAGCCCCAGCATTTT.

The genes are TRBV5-6 and TRBJ2-7, with a possible D match to TRBD1 (5 bases). Germline CDR1 SGHDT, CDR2 YYEEEE. The CDR3 has 11 amino acids. Trimming removed 8 bases at V and 6 bases at J, with 12 bases between. CDR3 loop: CASTQGGEQYF. The CDR3, as DNA: TGTGCCAGTACCCAGGGCGGCGAGCAGTACTTC. Supplemented by reference TRBV5-6 and TRBJ2-7, the full variable domain reads DAGVTQSPTHLIKTRGQQVTLRCSPKSGHDTVSWYQQALGQGPQFIFQYYEEEERQRGNFPDRFSGHQFPNYSSELNVNALLLGDSALYLCASTQGGEQYFGPGTRLTVT.

V gene TRBV10-3 combines with J gene TRBJ2-1; TRBD2 agrees at 7 bases. Germline trimming cut 1 base from V and 2 bases from J; bases unmatched to any gene: 5. This CDR3 contains 16 residues. Germline loops: CDR1 ENHRY, CDR2 SYGVKD. CDR3 sequence (DNA): TGTGCCATCAGTGAGTTTGGGACTACACCCTACAATGAGCAGTTCTTC. As protein: CAISEFGTTPYNEQFF.

The chain links TRBV27 to TRBJ2-1, with 11 bases matching TRBD2. This CDR3 has 15 amino acids. Germline CDR1 is MNHEY and CDR2 is SMNVEV (reference sequence). The V and J ends lost 6 bases and 7 bases, in that order; junction bases with no gene match: 8. The DNA for the CDR3 is TGTGCCAGCAGGCCAACTAGCGGGAGCACGAATGAGCAGTTCTTC. Translating it yields CASRPTSGSTNEQFF.

The chain couples TRBV4-3 to TRBJ2-5; either TRBD1 or TRBD2 may supply D (6 bases each). V shed 0 bases and J shed 5 bases, with 16 bases lying between them. The CDR3 runs to 16 residues. Germline CDR1 reads LGHNA; CDR2 reads YSLEER. CDR3 bases: TGCGCCAGCAGCCAAGAAGGGAGGAGGGGGGCGGAGACCCAGTACTTC. This codes for CASSQEGRRGAETQYF.

The chain couples TRBV5-5 to TRBJ2-7, with D perhaps TRBD1 or TRBD2 (5 bases each). V lost 4 bases, J lost 3 bases, and 11 bases lay in between. Germline loops: CDR1 SGHKS, CDR2 YYEKEE (reference sequence). This CDR3 has 13 amino acids. The CDR3 DNA is TGTGCCAGCAGCGGGGGTATCCTCTACGAGCAGTACTTC. As protein: CASSGGILYEQYF.

V gene TRBV30 combines with J gene TRBJ1-1, with 7 nucleotides matching TRBD1. With V trimmed by 1 base and J by 3 bases, 2 bases remained unmatched. The CDR3 has 13 amino acids. The germline CDR1 and CDR2 sequences are GTSNPN and SVGIG (reference sequence). CDR3 in amino acids: CAWSEGAHTEAFF. CDR3 coding DNA: TGTGCCTGGAGTGAGGGGGCGCACACTGAAGCTTTCTTT.

The chain uses TRBV19 and TRBJ2-3, with 7 bases aligning to TRBD1. V lost 10 bases, J lost 8 bases, and 15 bases stayed unmatched. Germline loops: CDR1 LNHDA, CDR2 SQIVND (reference sequence). The CDR3 covers 14 residues. The CDR3 DNA reads as TGTGCCACCGCTCGACAGGGAAGAGAGGGTACGCAGTATTTT. This encodes CATARQGREGTQYF.

V is TRBV18 and J is TRBJ1-1, with TRBD1 as a possible D gene (5 bases). The CDR3 loop spans 13 amino acids. V was cut by 3 bases and J by 8 bases, with 13 bases left in between. From germline, CDR1 is KGHSH and CDR2 LQKENI. The CDR3 DNA reads TGTGCCAGCTCACCTACCGACTCAGGGGAAGCTTTCTTT. Encoded protein: CASSPTDSGEAFF.

The V call is TRBV28, the J call TRBJ1-5, with no clear D. There are 18 residues in the CDR3. Trimming took 4 bases from V and 1 from J, leaving 20 bases between them. Germline CDR1 reads MDHEN; CDR2 reads SYDVKM. The CDR3 region has the DNA TGTGCCAGCAGTTCGTCATTCGTGACGTACCGAAGCAATCAGCCCCAGCATTTT. Translated, it gives CASSSSFVTYRSNQPQHF. Full variable domain (missing parts from reference TRBV28 and TRBJ1-5): DVKVTQSSRYLVKRTGEKVFLECVQDMDHENMFWYRQDPGLGLRLIYFSYDVKMKEKGDIPEGYSVSREKKERFSLILESASTNQTSMYLCASSSSFVTYRSNQPQHFGDGTRLSIL.

The rearrangement links TRBV27 to TRBJ2-7, with 8 bases matching TRBD1. This CDR3 has 14 amino acids. The germline gives CDR1 MNHEY, CDR2 SMNVEV (reference sequence). V lost 3 bases to trimming and J lost 0 bases; unmatched junction nucleotides: 1. The DNA of the CDR3 is TGTGCCAGCAGTTTGACAGGGGACTCCTACGAGCAGTACTTC. Protein: CASSLTGDSYEQYF.

This clone occurred once. The rearrangement links TRBV6-2 or TRBV6-3 to TRBJ2-7; D unclear. Germline CDR1 and CDR2: MNHEY and SVGEGT. V was pared by 0 bases and J by 7 bases, with 10 bases between. This CDR3 contains 13 residues. CDR3 sequence (DNA): TGTGCCAGCAGTTACTCGTACCGCCGGGAGCAGTACTTC. Translation gives CASSYSYRREQYF.

The chain uses TRBV28 and TRBJ2-7; no firm D call. Germline-derived CDR1 and CDR2 are MDHEN and SYDVKM. Trimming shortened V by 10 bases and J by 2 bases, and 15 bases separated the two germline ends. The CDR3 covers 13 residues. CDR3 in amino acids: CAIRQASTYEQYF. In nucleotides, the CDR3 is TGTGCCATCCGGCAGGCCTCTACCTACGAGCAGTACTTC.

The rearrangement joins TRBV6-5 to TRBJ2-2; 7 bases align to TRBD1. Per the germline V gene, CDR1 is MNHEY and CDR2 is SVGAGI. The CDR3 is 15 residues long. Trimming cost V 0 bases and J 6 bases; bases outside gene matches: 4. The CDR3: CASSYSVTGSGELFF. CDR3 DNA: TGTGCCAGCAGTTACTCGGTGACAGGGTCCGGGGAGCTGTTTTTT.